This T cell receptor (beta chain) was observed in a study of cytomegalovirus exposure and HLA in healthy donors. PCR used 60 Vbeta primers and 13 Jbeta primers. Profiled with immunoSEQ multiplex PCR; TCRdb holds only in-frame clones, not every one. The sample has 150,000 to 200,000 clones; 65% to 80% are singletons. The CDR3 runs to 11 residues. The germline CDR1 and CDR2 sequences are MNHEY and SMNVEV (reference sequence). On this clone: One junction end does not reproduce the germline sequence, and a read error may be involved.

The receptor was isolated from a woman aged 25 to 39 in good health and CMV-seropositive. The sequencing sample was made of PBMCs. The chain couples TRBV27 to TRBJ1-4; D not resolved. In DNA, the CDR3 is TGCGCCGCGGGGTTCCATGAAAAACTGTTTTTT. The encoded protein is CAAGFHEKLFF.